The T cell receptor (beta chain) described here comes from a study of shared clonotypes between healthy human individuals. Whole-study results and caveats: The study drew on few donors, limiting represented genetic and exposure-history diversity. Clonotypes shared by all four donors outscored non-shared clonotypes in generation probability. A generally larger estimated richness was seen in naive subsets than in memory subsets.

On this clone itself: Its antigen is not known.

An assay was performed, and its level was deep. Repertoires were generated with immunoSEQ multiplex PCR, while TCRdb's copy carries only in-frame clones and drops some. The sample comprises some 2,100,000 clones, around 95% of which are singletons, and over 0.1% rests with the top ten. The germline CDR1 and CDR2 sequences are SGHRS and YFSETQ. V dropped 1 base and J dropped 2; count of bases not matched to a gene: 5. CDR3 length equals 17 residues. Sequenced material: naive CD4+ T cells sorted from blood. Subset indicated: CD45RA+ positively selected. This chain uses TRBV5-1 with TRBJ2-1; 11 bases agree with TRBD2. The source is a man aged 18 to 30 in good health. This CDR3 is CASSLSGTSGPYNEQFF. The CDR3 nucleotides read TGCGCCAGCAGCTTGTCCGGGACTAGCGGTCCCTACAATGAGCAGTTCTTC.